A single sample is the source of the 6 T cell receptor beta chains below, sequenced in a study of neoadjuvant anti-PD-1 for oral cavity cancer. As to time point: after neoadjuvant nivolumab, at surgical resection. Measured with immunoSEQ multiplex PCR; TCRdb has only the in-frame clones, and not every one. The sample holds tens of thousands of clones, approximately 40% seen once. This material consisted of tumor tissue, taken after nivolumab (anti-PD-1) treatment. These receptor sequences come from a person aged 40-85 years with oral cavity squamous cell carcinoma.

The V call is TRBV4-1, the J call TRBJ1-1; possibly TRBD1 for D (6 bases). The CDR3 consists of 15 residues. V was trimmed by 5 bases and J by 4 bases, leaving 17 bases between them. The V gene's germline CDR1 is MGHRA and CDR2 YSYEKL. For the CDR3, the DNA is TGCGCCAGCAGCACGCGGCGGTTGGGGGCCACTGAAGCTTTCTTT. Encoded protein: CASSTRRLGATEAFF.

J is TRBJ1-5 and V is TRBV30, with D hard to call. The CDR3 consists of 13 residues. Trimming cost V 2 bases and J 4 bases, with 9 bases left between them. Germline CDR1 is GTSNPN and CDR2 is SVGIG (reference sequence). The CDR3 sequence is CAWSMSVNQPQHF. The CDR3 DNA is TGTGCCTGGAGTATGTCCGTAAATCAGCCCCAGCATTTT.

The chain has TRBV4-2 and TRBJ2-3; 8 bases align to TRBD2. J gave up 4 bases and V 4 bases, and 13 bases lay outside the gene matches. CDR1 and CDR2 from the germline V gene are LGHNA and YNFKEQ. The CDR3 has 17 amino acids. The CDR3: CASSPLLSGSWADTQYF. CDR3 nucleotide sequence: TGTGCCAGCAGCCCTCTCCTCAGCGGGAGTTGGGCAGATACGCAGTATTTT.

In nucleotides, the CDR3 is TGTGCCTGGAGTGTGCCAGGAGGGAGCACTGAAGCTTTCTTT. It specifies CAWSVPGGSTEAFF. The chain recombines TRBV30 with TRBJ1-1; no clear D gene. The ends were cut back, 0 bases at V and 4 bases at J, with 12 bases in the middle. The length of the CDR3 is 14 residues. Germline values: CDR1 GTSNPN, CDR2 SVGIG (reference sequence).

This chain uses TRBV29-1 with TRBJ2-7; D is undetermined. The CDR3 is made up of 11 amino acids. CDR1 is SQVTM, CDR2 ANQGSEA, per germline. V was clipped by 5 bases and J by 5 bases, with 10 bases between them. The CDR3 DNA reads as TGCAGCGTTAGGGTCTGGGACGAGCAGTACTTC. It specifies CSVRVWDEQYF.

V and J are TRBV19 and TRBJ2-5; 9 nucleotides match TRBD2. J gave up 5 bases and V 3 bases, and 13 bases lay outside the gene matches. The CDR3 sequence is 17 residues long. Germline loops: CDR1 LNHDA, CDR2 SQIVND (reference sequence). The CDR3 region has the DNA TGTGCCAGTAGTATTGGATTACGCGGGAGGGCCCACGAGACCCAGTACTTC. Translation: CASSIGLRGRAHETQYF.